These 19 T cell receptor beta chains were all obtained from the same sample, sequenced in a study of blood T cell repertoires in COVID-19. The protocol was immunoSEQ multiplex PCR, while the TCRdb copy is restricted to in-frame clones and leaves out a portion. The table shows over 300,000 clones, with approximately 83% occurring only once. Sequencing was performed on PBMCs or T cells enriched from blood (not recorded which). These receptors were taken from a man between 25 and 39 years old who had recovered from COVID-19.

The chain is built from TRBV30 and TRBJ1-2; D is undetermined. V lost 2 bases, J lost 5 bases, and 12 bases lay in between. CDR1 and CDR2 (germline): GTSNPN, SVGIG (reference sequence). The CDR3 loop spans 13 amino acids. The CDR3 DNA reads TGTGCCTGGAGTCGTTCCCGGAGTTATGGCTACACCTTC. Translation gives CAWSRSRSYGYTF.

This clone has just one count. The genes are TRBV24-1 and TRBJ2-1, with 8 bases identical to TRBD1. The CDR3 spans 14 residues. Losses at the gene ends were 2 bases for V and 8 bases for J; bases not matched to a gene: 4. CDR1 is KGHDR and CDR2 is SFDVKD in the germline V gene. The CDR3, as DNA: TGTGCCACCAGTGATTCCGGACAGGGCGATGAGCAGTTCTTC. This gives the protein CATSDSGQGDEQFF.

This rearrangement joins TRBV6-1 to TRBJ1-2, with 7 bases fitting TRBD1. The CDR3 extends over 19 amino acids. Trimming took 0 bases from V and 0 from J; bases not matched to a gene: 13. CDR1 and CDR2 from the germline V gene are MNHNS and SASEGT. The CDR3 coding sequence is TGTGCCAGCAGTGAAGCACTGTACGGGACAGAGTTTTCTAACTATGGCTACACCTTC. Amino acids: CASSEALYGTEFSNYGYTF.

This clone has just a few counts. The CDR3 protein is CASSLRGHEKLFF. CDR3 sequence (DNA): TGTGCCAGCAGCCTGCGGGGTCATGAAAAACTGTTTTTT. The chain recombines TRBV11-3 with TRBJ1-4; no clear D. The germline V gene encodes CDR1 SGHNT and CDR2 YENEEA. The CDR3 totals 13 residues. V lost 5 bases and J 6 bases, leaving 10 bases between the germline ends.

V and J are TRBV6-6 and TRBJ2-1; 11 bases are a match to TRBD2. The V gene end was trimmed by 2 bases and the J gene end by 7 bases; junction bases not matched to a gene: 4. Germline CDR1 is MNHNY and CDR2 is SVGAGI (reference sequence). This CDR3 is 15 amino acids long. The CDR3 nucleotides are TGTGCCAGCAGTTACAGACCTAGCGGGGGGAATGAGCAGTTCTTC. It translates to CASSYRPSGGNEQFF.

CDR3 in amino acids: CASSQPPGQGNYGYTF. For the CDR3, the DNA is TGTGCCAGCAGCCAACCCCCGGGACAGGGCAACTATGGCTACACCTTC. The chain carries TRBV3-1 (or the pseudogene TRBV3-2) and TRBJ1-2, with 9 bases matching TRBD1. The trim removed 2 bases at V and 2 bases at J, leaving 6 bases unmatched. This CDR3 is built from 16 residues. Germline loops: CDR1 LGHDT, CDR2 YNNKEL (reference sequence).

The rearrangement uses TRBV4-1 and TRBJ2-1; 7 bases map to TRBD2. Losses at the gene ends were 4 bases for V and 0 bases for J; bases not matched to a gene: 9. Germline CDR1 and CDR2: MGHRA and YSYEKL. The CDR3 loop spans 17 amino acids. The DNA of the CDR3 is TGCGCCAGCAGCCTAGTGACTAGCCGACGCTCCTACAATGAGCAGTTCTTC. It yields the protein CASSLVTSRRSYNEQFF.

This chain links TRBV11-1 with TRBJ2-7; no clear D. Trimming took 5 bases from V and 2 from J, leaving 16 bases between them. Germline V gives CDR1 SGHAT, CDR2 FQDESV (reference sequence). This CDR3 is built from 15 residues. The CDR3 sequence: CASSPSRWSAYEQYF. In DNA form, the CDR3 reads TGTGCCAGCAGCCCTTCACGGTGGAGTGCCTACGAGCAGTACTTC.

The gene calls are TRBV3-1 (or the pseudogene TRBV3-2) and TRBJ2-2; tentative D call: TRBD2 (5 bases). CDR3 length: 13 residues. Germline CDR1 LGHDT, CDR2 YNNKEL (reference sequence). The V and J ends lost 5 bases and 7 bases respectively, with 11 bases between them. The CDR3 region is CASSAGDSGELFF. The CDR3 DNA sequence: TGTGCCAGCAGCGCCGGGGATAGCGGGGAGCTGTTTTTT.

The V and J genes are TRBV25-1 and TRBJ2-7, with TRBD2 as a possible D gene (6 bases). Trimming cost V 6 bases and J 4 bases, with 16 bases left between them. In germline, CDR1 is MGHDK, CDR2 SYGVNS. The CDR3 is 14 residues long. This CDR3 reads CASRPPGEFYEQYF. The CDR3 bases are TGTGCCAGCAGACCCCCGGGGGAATTTTACGAGCAGTACTTC.

The rearrangement uses TRBV10-3 and TRBJ1-3; 10 bases line up with TRBD1. Germline V lookup: CDR1 ENHRY, CDR2 SYGVKD. The CDR3 is 19 amino acids. CDR3 in DNA: TGTCAGCCATCAAGGGGACAGGGGCCAAGAGGGCGGGATGGAAACACCATATATTTT. Its protein product is CQPSRGQGPRGRDGNTIYF.

In this sample, this clone turned up a few times. The chain carries TRBV27 and TRBJ1-5; 7 positions match TRBD1. The CDR3 sequence is 14 residues long. The V gene's germline CDR1 is MNHEY and CDR2 SMNVEV (reference sequence). V lost 5 bases to trimming and J lost 6 bases; unmatched junction nucleotides: 7. The CDR3 nucleotides read TGTGCCAGCAGTCTACAGGGGTCGGGTCAGCCCCAGCATTTT. It codes for CASSLQGSGQPQHF.

The V and J genes are TRBV9 and TRBJ2-5; 11 bases line up with TRBD1. This CDR3 has 15 amino acids. Germline assignment: CDR1 SGDLS and CDR2 YYNGEE. V dropped 3 bases and J dropped 2; count of bases not matched to a gene: 3. The CDR3: CASSGGTGGQETQYF. As DNA, the CDR3 is TGTGCCAGCAGCGGCGGGACAGGGGGGCAAGAGACCCAGTACTTC.

As to this clone: This sample also contains other DNA sequences that code for the same CDR3. The J gene is TRBJ2-5, the V gene TRBV2, with 13 bases fitting TRBD2. The CDR3 sequence is 14 residues long. The germline V gene has CDR1 SNHLY and CDR2 FYNNEI. Trimming cost V 8 bases and J 4 bases; bases outside gene matches: 4. CDR3 sequence (DNA): TGTGCCAGCTCCGGGACTAGCGGGGTAGAGACCCAGTACTTC. Translated: CASSGTSGVETQYF.

The V call is TRBV9, the J call TRBJ2-3; TRBD2 matches at 11 bases. This CDR3 has 14 amino acids. V gave up 4 bases and J gave up 5 bases; unmatched junction bases: 3. CDR1 is SGDLS, CDR2 YYNGEE, per germline. DNA of the CDR3: TGTGCCAGCAGCCGCGGACTAGCGGGAGATACGCAGTATTTT. Its protein is CASSRGLAGDTQYF.

The CDR3 region has the DNA TGCGCCAGCAGCTGGGACAGGGTGGAGGAGACCCAGTACTTC. Encoded protein: CASSWDRVEETQYF. The V call is TRBV5-1, the J call TRBJ2-5; 9 bases are a match to TRBD1. The CDR3 runs to 14 residues. V lost 3 bases, J lost 5 bases, and 5 bases stayed unmatched. Germline V gene lookup returns CDR1 SGHRS and CDR2 YFSETQ.

This chain joins TRBV23-1 and TRBJ1-5; 7 nucleotides match TRBD1. TRBV23-1 is sorted into the ORF group, with uncertain function. Trimming cost V 8 bases and J 5 bases; bases outside gene matches: 3. The CDR3 runs to 12 residues. The CDR3 bases are TGCGCCAGCGGCAGGGGGGATCAGCCCCAGCATTTT. Translation gives CASGRGDQPQHF.

The chain joins TRBV19 to TRBJ1-2, with D maybe TRBD1 (5 bases). V was shortened by 5 bases and J by 2 bases, with 15 bases between the two germline ends. CDR3 length: 15 residues. The V gene's germline CDR1 is LNHDA and CDR2 SQIVND (reference sequence). The chain's CDR3 is CASSASGTTNYGYTF. The CDR3 coding sequence is TGTGCCAGTAGTGCCTCAGGGACTACAAACTATGGCTACACCTTC.

The rearrangement links TRBV15 to TRBJ2-7; D possibly corresponds to TRBD1 (6 bases). The CDR3 runs to 15 residues. V was pared by 5 bases and J by 2 bases, with 16 bases between. Germline assignment: CDR1 LNHNV and CDR2 YYDKDF (reference sequence). CDR3 in DNA: TGTGCCACCAGCGCCCAGGGGTCGGGCACCTACGAGCAGTACTTC. The encoded protein is CATSAQGSGTYEQYF.